Given below is one T cell receptor (beta chain) in context. Method: immunoSEQ multiplex PCR; TCRdb's copy keeps in-frame clones and lacks some. The sample holds around 200,000 clones; approximately 80% are singletons and the top ten take about 6.4%. The CDR3 consists of 16 residues. V gave up 7 bases and J gave up 6 bases, with 22 bases separating them. Germline V gene sequence: CDR1 LNHDA, CDR2 SQIVND (reference sequence). The data were obtained in a study of blood T cell repertoires in COVID-19. This chain links TRBV19 with TRBJ2-1, with D tentatively TRBD2 (5 bases). This receptor was taken from a human donor in a cohort sampled during active COVID-19. The sequencing sample was made of peripheral blood. This CDR3 reads CASIPESPSDFNEQFF. The CDR3, as DNA: TGTGCCAGTATCCCTGAATCTCCATCGGACTTCAATGAGCAGTTCTTC.